The 11 T cell receptor beta chains below all came from one sample that was sequenced in a study of response to subunit inactivated influenza vaccine. TCRdb re-called the RT-PCR reads through MiXCR, storing one row per CDR3 protein. The sample has 710,000 or so distinct CDR3 sequences; less than 20% are singletons. The material was PBMCs from blood, obtained about 11 days after vaccination. These receptors were collected from a middle-aged man who received an inactivated influenza vaccine.

In its sample, this clonotype was seen many times. The rearrangement links TRBV20-1 to TRBJ2-3; tentatively, D is TRBD1 (5 bases). Germline V CDR1 and CDR2: DFQATT, SNEGSKA (reference sequence). V lost 6 bases and J lost 2, with 12 bases in between. CDR3 size: 13 residues. The CDR3 is CSADSQNTDTQYF. DNA for the CDR3: TGCAGTGCAGACAGCCAAAACACAGATACGCAGTATTTT.

This chain connects TRBV5-1 to TRBJ1-4; D ambiguous. Looked up from germline, CDR1 is SGHRS and CDR2 is YFSETQ. V lost 0 bases and J lost 7, with 13 bases in between. This CDR3 is 15 amino acids long. The CDR3 DNA reads TGCGCCAGCAGCTTGGCGGGTAACGACGGTGAAAAACTGTTTTTT. Translated: CASSLAGNDGEKLFF. Complete variable domain (other parts from reference TRBV5-1 and TRBJ1-4): KAGVTQTPRYLIKTRGQQVTLSCSPISGHRSVSWYQQTPGQGLQFLFEYFSETQRNKGNFPGRFSGRQFSNSRSEMNVSTLELGDSALYLCASSLAGNDGEKLFFGSGTQLSVL.

The chain links TRBV11-2 to TRBJ2-7, with TRBD1 as a possible D gene (6 bases). This CDR3 contains 15 residues. Germline V gives CDR1 SGHAT, CDR2 FQNNGV. The V end lost 5 bases, the J end lost 0 bases, and 14 bases lay between the germline ends. DNA for the CDR3: TGTGCCAGCAGCGCTATACAGGGAATCTCCTACGAGCAGTACTTC. Protein: CASSAIQGISYEQYF.

The chain employs TRBV4-3 and TRBJ2-4; 10 nucleotides match TRBD1. The CDR3 totals 17 residues. The germline CDR1 and CDR2 sequences are LGHNA and YSLEER. After removal of 0 bases from V and 7 bases from J, the junction contained 9 bases not matched to a gene. The CDR3 protein is CASSQDPYGDRGNIQYF. The CDR3 nucleotides read TGCGCCAGCAGCCAAGATCCTTATGGGGACAGGGGCAACATTCAGTACTTC.

V is TRBV6-2 or TRBV6-3 and J is TRBJ2-1; D is ambiguous. CDR3 size: 11 residues. V lost 7 bases to trimming and J lost 7 bases, with 8 bases between them. CDR1 is MNHEY, CDR2 SVGEGT, per germline. The CDR3 spells CASTDVNEQFF. CDR3 DNA sequence: TGTGCCAGCACCGATGTAAATGAGCAGTTCTTC.

This clonotype was recorded many times. This rearrangement joins TRBV20-1 to TRBJ2-7; D remains ambiguous. Deletions cut 0 bases from V and 1 base from J, with 7 bases between. CDR3 length: 13 amino acids. The germline V gene encodes CDR1 DFQATT and CDR2 SNEGSKA (reference sequence). As DNA, the CDR3 is TGCAGTGCTAGAGATTGGCAATCCTACGAGCAGTACTTC. Translated, it gives CSARDWQSYEQYF.

The chain links TRBV12-3 or TRBV12-4 to TRBJ2-2; D is unclear. V was cut by 4 bases and J by 3 bases, with 6 bases left in between. This CDR3 is built from 13 residues. Here the CDR3 reads CASSYWDTGELFF. Here the CDR3 DNA reads TGTGCCAGCAGTTATTGGGACACCGGGGAGCTGTTTTTT.

This clonotype was seen repeatedly, ten times or more. This chain joins TRBV12-3 or TRBV12-4 and TRBJ2-7; 7 bases match TRBD1. This CDR3 contains 13 residues. V lost 6 bases and J lost 3; bases outside the gene matches: 5. In nucleotides, the CDR3 is TGTGCCAGCAGCTTCGACAGGGTCTACGAGCAGTACTTC. Protein sequence: CASSFDRVYEQYF.

The chain carries TRBV5-6 and TRBJ1-2; TRBD1 agrees at 8 bases. CDR1 and CDR2 (germline): SGHDT, YYEEEE. The trim removed 4 bases at V and 0 bases at J, leaving 11 bases unmatched. The CDR3 covers 17 residues. DNA of the CDR3: TGTGCCAGCAGCCTCTTTGCGCAGGGGGCATCTAACTATGGCTACACCTTC. This gives the protein CASSLFAQGASNYGYTF.

Ten or more counts support this clonotype. The junction departs from germline at one end; a sequencing error may be responsible. V is TRBV14 and J is TRBJ2-5; possibly TRBD1 for D (5 bases). Germline assignment: CDR1 SGHDN and CDR2 FVKESK. The length of the CDR3 is 12 residues. CDR3 loop: CASSQGRETQYF. CDR3 sequence (DNA): TGCGCCAGCAGCCAGGGAAGAGAGACCCAGTACTTC.

This clonotype was observed many times. V usage is TRBV7-9 and J usage is TRBJ2-7; D perhaps matches TRBD1 (6 bases). This CDR3 has 14 residues. Trimming left V 1 base short and J 6 bases short, with 13 bases between. The germline CDR1 and CDR2 sequences are SEHNR and FQNEAQ (reference sequence). Here the CDR3 reads CASSLGGRGGEQYF. In DNA, the CDR3 is TGTGCCAGCAGCTTAGGAGGCAGGGGTGGCGAGCAGTACTTC.